This T cell receptor beta chain was sequenced during a study of blood T cell repertoires in COVID-19 (dated by TCRdb to between 2020 and 2021). In the study overall: Samples from collaborators originated in the United States, Italy and Spain and spanned both the acute and convalescent phases of COVID-19. The material from the prospective study consisted of cDNA or gDNA derived from T cells, B-cell-depleted T cells, or PBMCs. Subjects who had been exposed to COVID-19, were actively infected with it, or had recovered from it provided the deeply sampled blood TCRbeta repertoires that made up the dataset. The repertoires were released in a freely available public database intended as a resource for research on the immune response to SARS-CoV-2. Samples came from the ongoing ImmuneRACE study (first 160 participants) plus 1,254 subjects from 6 global collaborators. Nearly every sample came with metadata listing a de-identified subject ID, COVID-19 status, age in years and sex. Where available, HLA class I and class II types were obtained from metadata supplied by the sample provider rather than from assay-based typing. General conclusions and limits of the study: Clinical and demographic metadata were provided uncurated, with the amount varying by source and participant.

Each collaborating institution followed its own protocols to collect whole blood in K2EDTA tubes. For TCRbeta analysis, collaborators shipped samples in one of three forms: frozen whole blood, isolated PBMCs, or DNA extracted from either of those sample types. Of note for this clone: Its antigen is currently not known. Per-base qualities were not stored, and no clone one base away is much larger.

TCRbeta CDR3 regions were amplified from genomic DNA using the immunoSEQ Assay, a bias-controlled multiplex PCR. In the paper's pipeline: Nucleated cell counts per sample were estimated from amplification of reference gene primers within the assay. To quantify the absolute abundance of each unique TCRbeta CDR3 rearrangement, sequence reads were collapsed and filtered. For each sample, productive Simpson clonality was calculated as the square root of Simpson's diversity index over productive rearrangements. The source is immuneACCESS, and TCRdb retained only in-frame sequences with V and J called. Part of the clones is not carried over; for the studies checked, unresolved V genes explain less than half of this, and the remainder is unexplained. V and J calls plus clone size are reproduced from that table; the DNA served to infer D and trimming. The sample table holds roughly 26,000 clones, of which approximately 66% were seen once. Of the sample, 6% to 8% is held by the ten largest clones.

Trimming leaves V shorter by 2 bases and J shorter by 1 base, with the junction holding 10 bases beyond the gene matches. The CDR3, from cysteine to phenylalanine, totals 18 residues. Only the CDR3 part of the read is kept: 54 bases, read in frame from the first base. Via the germline V gene, CDR1 is MRHNA and CDR2 SNTAGT. The rearrangement joined TRBV6-4 to TRBJ2-3; TRBD1 matches 9 bases in the middle. This sequence originates from a man aged 60 to 75 with active or convalescent COVID-19. The material sequenced was peripheral blood. The CDR3 protein sequence reads: CASSDHPGQGLRTDTQYF. The nucleotides are TGTGCCAGCAGTGACCACCCGGGACAGGGTTTACGCACAGATACGCAGTATTTT.